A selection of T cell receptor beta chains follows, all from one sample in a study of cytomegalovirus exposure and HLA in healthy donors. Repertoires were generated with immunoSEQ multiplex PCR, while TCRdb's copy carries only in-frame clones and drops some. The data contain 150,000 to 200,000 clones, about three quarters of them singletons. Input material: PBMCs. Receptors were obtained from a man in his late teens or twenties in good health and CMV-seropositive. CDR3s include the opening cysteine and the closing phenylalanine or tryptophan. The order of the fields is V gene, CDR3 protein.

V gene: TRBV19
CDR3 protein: CASRQGGTGRTDTQYF

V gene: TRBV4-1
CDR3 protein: CASSQDGRSGGWETQYF

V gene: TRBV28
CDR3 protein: CASSLLMGRTDTQYF

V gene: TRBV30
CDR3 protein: CAWSVGTGREAFF

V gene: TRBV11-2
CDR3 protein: CASSSAGGPDGELFF

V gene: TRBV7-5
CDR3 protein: CARSPGTGWDYGYTF

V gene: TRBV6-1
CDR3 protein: CASSEARDTQYF

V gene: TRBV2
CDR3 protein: CASRAGTRSNQPQHF

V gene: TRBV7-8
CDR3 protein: CASSLGQGVGDEQFF

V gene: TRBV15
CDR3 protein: CATKMDRGYGEAFF

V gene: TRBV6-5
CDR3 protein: CASSPGAYSYNEQFF

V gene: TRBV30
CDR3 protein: CAWSRDRPYGYTF

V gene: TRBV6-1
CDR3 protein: CASSEASGGSRQETQYF

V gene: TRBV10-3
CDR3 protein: CAISESISGSVFF

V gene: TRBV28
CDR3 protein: CASSFDRVDAEAFF

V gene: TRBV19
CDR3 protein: CASSTRTVPQHF

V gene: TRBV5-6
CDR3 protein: CASSRRTGVEKLFF

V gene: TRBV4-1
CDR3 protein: CASSQPGADTQYF

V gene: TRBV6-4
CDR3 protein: CASSPSSGGTDTQYF

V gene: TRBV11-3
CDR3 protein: CASSLESDTEAFF

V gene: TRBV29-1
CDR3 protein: CSVEVGGNTEAFF

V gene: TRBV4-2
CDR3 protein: CASSQRGSGGETQYF

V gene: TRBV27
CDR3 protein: CASSFRRQDQPQHF

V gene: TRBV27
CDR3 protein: CASRLRQGRDTEAFF

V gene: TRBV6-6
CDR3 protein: CASSYPAGDSPLHF

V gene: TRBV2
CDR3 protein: CASSPGQNTGELFF

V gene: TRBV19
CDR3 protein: CASSTLGAQETQYF

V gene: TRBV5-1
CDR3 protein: CASSLGAQGANEKLFF

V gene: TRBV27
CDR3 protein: CASSHQYSNQPQHF

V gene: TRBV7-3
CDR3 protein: CASSPSGGEETQYF

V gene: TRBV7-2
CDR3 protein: CASSLVLTGGGTEAFF

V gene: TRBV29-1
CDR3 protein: CSVEESGGRGETQYF

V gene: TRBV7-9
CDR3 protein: CASGASDTEAFF

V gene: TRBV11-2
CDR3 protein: CASSLAETRSGYTF

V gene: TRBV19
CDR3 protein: CASSRQGSGADTQYF

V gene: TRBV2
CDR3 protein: CASSGLTLGGKNIQYF

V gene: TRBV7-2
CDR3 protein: CASSLFSSSNTGELFF

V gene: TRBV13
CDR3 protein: CASSSPRTGTDTQYF

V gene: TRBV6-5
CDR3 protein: CASSRTNPTTEAFF

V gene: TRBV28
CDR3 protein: CASSLGHYGYTF

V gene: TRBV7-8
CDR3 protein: CASSTDRGNEQFF

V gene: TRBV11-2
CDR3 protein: CASSLGAGGLGSAGELFF

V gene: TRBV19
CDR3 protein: CASSQDSIMNTEAFF

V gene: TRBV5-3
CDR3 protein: CARYSYQGVRVKEYGYTF

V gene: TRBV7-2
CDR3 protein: CASSPPGGARGDTQYF

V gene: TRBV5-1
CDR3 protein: CASSPEPGWNYGYTF

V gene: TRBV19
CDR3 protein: CASSIVQGADYGYTF

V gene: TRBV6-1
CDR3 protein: CASSELRGLAGGGTDTQYF

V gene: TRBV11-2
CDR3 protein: CASSSTRQPIAYGYTF

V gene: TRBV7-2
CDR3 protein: CASSLTGTTEAFF

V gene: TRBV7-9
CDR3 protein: CASSSRLDGELFF

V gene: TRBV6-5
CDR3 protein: CASSYGTIYGYTF

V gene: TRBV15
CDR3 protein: CATSREGGSYNEQFF

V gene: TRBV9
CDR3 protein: CASSVSGDRANTEAFF

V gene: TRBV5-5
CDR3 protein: CASRQRVSATNEKLFF

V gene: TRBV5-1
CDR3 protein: CASSLAGVPEAFF

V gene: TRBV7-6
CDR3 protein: CASSLVGGGSNEKLFF

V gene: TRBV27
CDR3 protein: CASSLKSAYGYTF

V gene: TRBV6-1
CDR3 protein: CASSALAGTGGRSSGNTIYF

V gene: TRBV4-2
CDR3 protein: CASSQDLAGARLTQYF